This TCR beta chain was retrieved from a study of T cell repertoires in cytomegalovirus infection. Whole-study findings and limits: HLA-C-restricted, CMV-specific TCR beta clonotypes were dominant ex vivo. Identification of carriers of CMV plus the relevant HLA was achieved through cumulative public TCR beta family frequency.

TCRdb re-derived calls from the reads in MiXCR, one entry per CDR3 protein. The repertoire consists of about 130,000 distinct CDR3 sequences, with roughly 9% occurring once and the leading ten covering around 10%. After removal of 0 bases from V and 0 bases from J, the junction contained 11 bases not matched to a gene. Germline CDR1 reads LNHNV; CDR2 reads YYDKDF (reference sequence). The CDR3 contains 19 residues. This clonotype was seen repeatedly, ten times or more. The antigen is undetermined. Specimen: PBMCs. The chain links TRBV15 to TRBJ1-1; 9 bases match TRBD1. This sequence was found in a human donor in good health (CMV status not recorded). Some clones in this sample may be carry-over from other donors' samples. The CDR3 DNA reads as TGTGCCACCAGCAGAGATACGAGGGGACAGGGAATTATGAACACTGAAGCTTTCTTT. Translation gives CATSRDTRGQGIMNTEAFF.